The 6 T cell receptor beta chains in this list originate from one sample, sequenced in a study of cytomegalovirus exposure and HLA in healthy donors. PCR amplification relied on 60 Vbeta primers (plus 13 Jbeta primers). Some clones are missing from TCRdb's copy, which holds only in-frame ones; the method was immunoSEQ multiplex PCR. The repertoire holds some 150,000 clones, with more than 75% as singletons. Sequencing used PBMCs. These receptors were taken from a male donor in good health and CMV-seronegative.

To note about this clone: Relative to the germline gene, one junction end is altered; a read error may explain this. The chain is built from TRBV16 and TRBJ2-5; 8 bases align to TRBD2. CDR1 is KGHSY, CDR2 FQNENV, per germline. CDR3 length: 14 residues. DNA for the CDR3: TGTGCCAGCAGCCCACCCGAGCGGGGGCCCTCACCCCACTTC. Its protein is CASSPPERGPSPHF.

This sequence joins TRBV19 and TRBJ2-2; D gene unclear. The CDR3 contains 14 residues. The V and J ends lost 9 bases and 0 bases respectively, with 11 bases between them. Germline CDR1 and CDR2: LNHDA and SQIVND (reference sequence). CDR3 DNA sequence: TGTGCCAGCCCCGGTCCGGCGAACACCGGGGAGCTGTTTTTT. It specifies CASPGPANTGELFF.

In its sample, this clone was seen a few times. The J gene is TRBJ1-4, the V gene TRBV7-9; TRBD1 matches at 9 bases. The germline gives CDR1 SEHNR, CDR2 FQNEAQ (reference sequence). There are 14 residues in the CDR3. V lost 5 bases, J lost 6 bases, and 4 bases stayed unmatched. The CDR3 region is CASSPDRGHEKLFF. CDR3 sequence (DNA): TGTGCCAGCAGCCCGGACAGGGGACATGAAAAACTGTTTTTT.

This clone occurred once. The chain carries TRBV7-2 and TRBJ1-1; D perhaps matches TRBD1 (5 bases). The CDR3 loop spans 14 amino acids. Germline CDR1 reads SGHTA; CDR2 reads FQGNSA. Trimming removed 1 base at V and 5 bases at J, with 11 bases between. The CDR3 protein is CASSLEEGRTEAFF. The CDR3 DNA sequence: TGTGCCAGCAGCTTAGAGGAGGGGCGGACTGAAGCTTTCTTT.

The CDR3 sequence: CASSIGAVNYGYTF. The CDR3 DNA is TGTGCCAGTAGTATAGGGGCAGTTAACTATGGCTACACCTTC. V usage is TRBV19 and J usage is TRBJ1-2; unclear D gene. CDR1 and CDR2 from the germline V gene are LNHDA and SQIVND (reference sequence). V gave up 1 base and J gave up 1 base, with 7 bases separating them. The CDR3 spans 14 residues.

The DNA for the CDR3 is TGTGCCAGCAGTGAACTACAAGAGACCCAGTACTTC. Translation gives CASSELQETQYF. The gene calls are TRBV2 and TRBJ2-5; no definite D call. From germline, CDR1 is SNHLY and CDR2 FYNNEI. Between the trimmed V and J ends, which lost 2 bases and 2 bases, there was a span of 3 bases. CDR3 length: 12 amino acids. Supplemented by reference TRBV2 and TRBJ2-5, the full variable domain reads EPEVTQTPSHQVTQMGQEVILRCVPISNHLYFYWYRQILGQKVEFLVSFYNNEISEKSEIFDDQFSVERPDGSNFTLKIRSTKLEDSAMYFCASSELQETQYFGPGTRLLVL.